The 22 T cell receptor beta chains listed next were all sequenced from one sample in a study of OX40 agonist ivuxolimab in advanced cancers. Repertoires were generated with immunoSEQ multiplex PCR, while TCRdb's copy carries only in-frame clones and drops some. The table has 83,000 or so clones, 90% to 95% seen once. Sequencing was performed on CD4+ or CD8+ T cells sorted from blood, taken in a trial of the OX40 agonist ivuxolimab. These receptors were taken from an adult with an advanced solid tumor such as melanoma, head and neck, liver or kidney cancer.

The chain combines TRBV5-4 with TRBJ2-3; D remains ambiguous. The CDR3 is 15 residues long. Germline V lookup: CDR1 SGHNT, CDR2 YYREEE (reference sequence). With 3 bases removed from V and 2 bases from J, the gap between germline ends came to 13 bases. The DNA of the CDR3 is TGTGCCAGCAGCTCCACCCTAACCCCCACAGATACGCAGTATTTT. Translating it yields CASSSTLTPTDTQYF. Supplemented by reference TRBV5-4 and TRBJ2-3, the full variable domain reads ETGVTQSPTHLIKTRGQQVTLRCSSQSGHNTVSWYQQALGQGPQFIFQYYREEENGRGNFPPRFSGLQFPNYSSELNVNALELDDSALYLCASSSTLTPTDTQYFGPGTRLTVL.

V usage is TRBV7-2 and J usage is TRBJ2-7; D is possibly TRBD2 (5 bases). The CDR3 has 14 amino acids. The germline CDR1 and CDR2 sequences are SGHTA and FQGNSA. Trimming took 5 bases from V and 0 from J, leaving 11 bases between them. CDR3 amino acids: CASSRDTISYEQYF. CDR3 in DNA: TGTGCCAGCAGCCGGGATACCATCTCCTACGAGCAGTACTTC.

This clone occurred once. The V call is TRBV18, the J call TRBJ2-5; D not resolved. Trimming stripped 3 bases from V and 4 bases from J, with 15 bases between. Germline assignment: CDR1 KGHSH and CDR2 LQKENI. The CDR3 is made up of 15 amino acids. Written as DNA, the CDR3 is TGTGCCAGCTCACCGAGAATCGGAGTTGCAGAGACCCAGTACTTC. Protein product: CASSPRIGVAETQYF.

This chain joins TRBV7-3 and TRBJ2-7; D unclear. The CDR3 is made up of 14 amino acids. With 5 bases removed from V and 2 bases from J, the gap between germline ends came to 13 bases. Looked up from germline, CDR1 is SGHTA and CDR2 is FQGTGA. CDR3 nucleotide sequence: TGTGCCAGCAGCCTTGGCAGTATCCCCTACGAGCAGTACTTC. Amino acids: CASSLGSIPYEQYF.

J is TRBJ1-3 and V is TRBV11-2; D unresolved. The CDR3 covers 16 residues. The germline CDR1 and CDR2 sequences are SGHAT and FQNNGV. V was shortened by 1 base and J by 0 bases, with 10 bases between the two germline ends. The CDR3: CASSLAAEVSGNTIYF. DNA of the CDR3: TGTGCCAGCAGCTTAGCCGCGGAAGTCTCTGGAAACACCATATATTTT.

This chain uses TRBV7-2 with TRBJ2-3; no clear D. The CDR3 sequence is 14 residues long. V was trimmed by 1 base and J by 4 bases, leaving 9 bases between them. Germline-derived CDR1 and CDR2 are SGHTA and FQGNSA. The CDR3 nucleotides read TGTGCCAGCAGCTTAGAATTTAGGGCAGATACGCAGTATTTT. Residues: CASSLEFRADTQYF.

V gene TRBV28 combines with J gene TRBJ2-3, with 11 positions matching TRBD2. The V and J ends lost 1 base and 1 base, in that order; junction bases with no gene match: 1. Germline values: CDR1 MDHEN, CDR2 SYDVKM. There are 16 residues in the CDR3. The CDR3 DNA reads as TGTGCCAGCAGTTTATCGACTAGCGGGGGCACAGATACGCAGTATTTT. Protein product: CASSLSTSGGTDTQYF.

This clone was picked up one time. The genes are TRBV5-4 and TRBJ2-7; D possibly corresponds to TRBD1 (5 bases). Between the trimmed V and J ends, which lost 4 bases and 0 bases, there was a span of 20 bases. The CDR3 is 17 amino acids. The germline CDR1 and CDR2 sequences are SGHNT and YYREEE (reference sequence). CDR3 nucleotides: TGTGCCAGCAGCCTACGCTCAGGGTCGTACTACTCCTACGAGCAGTACTTC. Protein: CASSLRSGSYYSYEQYF.

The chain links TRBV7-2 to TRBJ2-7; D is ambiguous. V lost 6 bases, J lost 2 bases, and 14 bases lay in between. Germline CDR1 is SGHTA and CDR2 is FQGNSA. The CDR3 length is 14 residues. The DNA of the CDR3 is TGTGCCAGCAGTCCCGGGTCGTTGGCCTACGAGCAGTACTTC. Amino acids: CASSPGSLAYEQYF.

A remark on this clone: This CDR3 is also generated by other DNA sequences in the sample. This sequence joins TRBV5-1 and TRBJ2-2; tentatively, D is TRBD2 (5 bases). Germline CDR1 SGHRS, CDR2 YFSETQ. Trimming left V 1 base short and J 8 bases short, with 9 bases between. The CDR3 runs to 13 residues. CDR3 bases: TGCGCCAGCAGCTTGCGTGGCGGGGGGGAGCTGTTTTTT. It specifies CASSLRGGGELFF.

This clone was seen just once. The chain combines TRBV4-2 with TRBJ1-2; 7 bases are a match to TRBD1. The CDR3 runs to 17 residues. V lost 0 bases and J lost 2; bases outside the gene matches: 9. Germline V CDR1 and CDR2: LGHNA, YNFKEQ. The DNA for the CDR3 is TGTGCCAGCAGCCAAGACCCCGACAGGGCGAGCAACTATGGCTACACCTTC. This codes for CASSQDPDRASNYGYTF.

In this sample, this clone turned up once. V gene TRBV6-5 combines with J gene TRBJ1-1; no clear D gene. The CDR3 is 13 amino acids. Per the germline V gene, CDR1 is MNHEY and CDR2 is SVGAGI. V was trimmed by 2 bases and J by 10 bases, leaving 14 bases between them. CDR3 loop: CASSYDRAGTAFF. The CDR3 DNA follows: TGTGCCAGCAGTTACGACCGGGCCGGCACAGCTTTCTTT.

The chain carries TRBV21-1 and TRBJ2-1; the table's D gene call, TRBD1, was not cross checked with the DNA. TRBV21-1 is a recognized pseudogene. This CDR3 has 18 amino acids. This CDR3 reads CASTSVCTGIPPSNEQFF. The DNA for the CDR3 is TGTGCCAGTACAAGCGTCTGTACAGGGATTCCCCCCTCCAATGAGCAGTTCTTC.

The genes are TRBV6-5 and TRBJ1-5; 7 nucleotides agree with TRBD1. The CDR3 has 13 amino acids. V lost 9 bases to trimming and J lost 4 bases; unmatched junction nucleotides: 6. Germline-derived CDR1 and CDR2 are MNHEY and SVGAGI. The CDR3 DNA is TGTGCCAGTCGCCGGGACAGAAATCAGCCCCAGCATTTT. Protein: CASRRDRNQPQHF.

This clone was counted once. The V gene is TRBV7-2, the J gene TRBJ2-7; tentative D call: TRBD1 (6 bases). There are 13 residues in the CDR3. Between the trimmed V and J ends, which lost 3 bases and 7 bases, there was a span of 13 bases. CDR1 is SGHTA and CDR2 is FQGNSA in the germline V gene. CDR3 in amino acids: CASSLRQAGEQYF. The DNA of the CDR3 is TGTGCCAGCAGCTTGAGACAGGCTGGGGAGCAGTACTTC.

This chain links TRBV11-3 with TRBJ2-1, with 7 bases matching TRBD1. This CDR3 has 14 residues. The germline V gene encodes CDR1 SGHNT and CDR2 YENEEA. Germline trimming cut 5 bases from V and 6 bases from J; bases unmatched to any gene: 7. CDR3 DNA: TGTGCCAGCAGCAGATACCGGGACAGCAATGAGCAGTTCTTC. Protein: CASSRYRDSNEQFF.

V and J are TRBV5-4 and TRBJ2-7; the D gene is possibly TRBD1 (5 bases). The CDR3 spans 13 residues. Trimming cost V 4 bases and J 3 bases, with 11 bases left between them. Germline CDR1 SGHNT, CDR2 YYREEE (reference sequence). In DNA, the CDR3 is TGTGCCAGCAGCCCAGGGTACAACTACGAGCAGTACTTC. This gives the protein CASSPGYNYEQYF.

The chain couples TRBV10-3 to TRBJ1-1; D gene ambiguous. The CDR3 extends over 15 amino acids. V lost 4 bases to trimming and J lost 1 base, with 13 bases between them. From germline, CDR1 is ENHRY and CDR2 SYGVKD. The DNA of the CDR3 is TGTGCCATCAGTGCAGGTTTCGTTCAGAACACTGAAGCTTTCTTT. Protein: CAISAGFVQNTEAFF.

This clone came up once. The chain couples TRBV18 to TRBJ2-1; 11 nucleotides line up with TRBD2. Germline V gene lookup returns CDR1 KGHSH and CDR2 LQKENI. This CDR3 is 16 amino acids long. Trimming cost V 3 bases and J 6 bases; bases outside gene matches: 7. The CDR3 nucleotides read TGTGCCAGCTCACCCCAAACTAGCGGGAGAGTCAATGAGCAGTTCTTC. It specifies CASSPQTSGRVNEQFF. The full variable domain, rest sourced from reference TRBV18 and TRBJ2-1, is NAGVMQNPRHLVRRRGQEARLRCSPMKGHSHVYWYRQLPEEGLKFMVYLQKENIIDESGMPKERFSAEFPKEGPSILRIQQVVRGDSAAYFCASSPQTSGRVNEQFFGPGTRLTVL.

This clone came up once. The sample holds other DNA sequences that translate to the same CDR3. CDR3 residues: CASSPPGGRNYGYTF. CDR3 in DNA: TGTGCCAGCTCACCGCCCGGAGGCCGCAACTATGGCTACACCTTC. The chain links TRBV18 to TRBJ1-2, with D uncertain. The V gene's germline CDR1 is KGHSH and CDR2 LQKENI. The V end was cut by 3 bases, the J end by 2 bases, with 13 bases between. This CDR3 is 15 amino acids long.

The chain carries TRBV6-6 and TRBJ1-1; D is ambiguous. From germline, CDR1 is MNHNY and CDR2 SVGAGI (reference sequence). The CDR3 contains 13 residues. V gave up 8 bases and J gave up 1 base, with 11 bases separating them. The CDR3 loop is CASFEGRNTEAFF. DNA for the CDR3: TGTGCCAGCTTTGAGGGTAGGAACACTGAAGCTTTCTTT.

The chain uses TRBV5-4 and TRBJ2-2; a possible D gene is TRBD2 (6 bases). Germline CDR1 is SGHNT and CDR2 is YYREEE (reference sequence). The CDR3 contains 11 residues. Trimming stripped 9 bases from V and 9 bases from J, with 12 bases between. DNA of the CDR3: TGTGCCATGGGGGGTATCCGGGAGCTGTTTTTT. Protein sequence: CAMGGIRELFF.